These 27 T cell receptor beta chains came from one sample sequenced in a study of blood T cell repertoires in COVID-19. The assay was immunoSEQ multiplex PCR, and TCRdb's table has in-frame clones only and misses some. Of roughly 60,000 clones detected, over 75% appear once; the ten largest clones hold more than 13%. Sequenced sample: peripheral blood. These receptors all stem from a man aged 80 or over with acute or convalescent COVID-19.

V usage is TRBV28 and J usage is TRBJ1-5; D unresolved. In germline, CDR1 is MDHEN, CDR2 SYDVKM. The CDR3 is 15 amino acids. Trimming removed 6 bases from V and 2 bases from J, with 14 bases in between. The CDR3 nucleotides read TGTGCCAGCAGCGGGGAGGGCGCCGGCAATCAGCCCCAGCATTTT. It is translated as CASSGEGAGNQPQHF. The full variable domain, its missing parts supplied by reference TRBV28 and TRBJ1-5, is DVKVTQSSRYLVKRTGEKVFLECVQDMDHENMFWYRQDPGLGLRLIYFSYDVKMKEKGDIPEGYSVSREKKERFSLILESASTNQTSMYLCASSGEGAGNQPQHFGDGTRLSIL.

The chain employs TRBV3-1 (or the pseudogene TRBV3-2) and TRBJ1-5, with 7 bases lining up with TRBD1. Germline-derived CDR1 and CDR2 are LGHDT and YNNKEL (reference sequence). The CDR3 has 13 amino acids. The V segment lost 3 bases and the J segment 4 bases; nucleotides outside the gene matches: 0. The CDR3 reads CASSQDRNQPQHF. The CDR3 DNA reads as TGTGCCAGCAGCCAGGACAGGAATCAGCCCCAGCATTTT.

The chain's CDR3 is CASSEAGLGEKLFF. DNA of the CDR3: TGTGCCAGCAGTGAAGCTGGACTGGGAGAAAAACTGTTTTTT. The chain employs TRBV6-1 and TRBJ1-4; D is ambiguous. The CDR3 spans 14 residues. The V and J ends lost 0 bases and 8 bases respectively, with 10 bases between them. Germline V CDR1 and CDR2: MNHNS, SASEGT.

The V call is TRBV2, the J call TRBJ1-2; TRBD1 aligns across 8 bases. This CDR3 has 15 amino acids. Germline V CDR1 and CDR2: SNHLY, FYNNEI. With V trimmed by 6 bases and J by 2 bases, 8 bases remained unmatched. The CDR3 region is CASSAQGAENYGYTF. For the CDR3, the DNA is TGTGCCAGCAGCGCCCAGGGGGCAGAAAACTATGGCTACACCTTC.

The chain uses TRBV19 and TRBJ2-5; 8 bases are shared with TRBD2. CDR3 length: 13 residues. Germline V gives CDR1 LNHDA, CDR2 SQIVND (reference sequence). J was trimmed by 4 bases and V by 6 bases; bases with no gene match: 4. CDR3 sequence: CASSSGGAETQYF. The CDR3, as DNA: TGTGCCAGTAGCTCGGGGGGGGCAGAGACCCAGTACTTC.

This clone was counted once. The CDR3 protein is CASSSQGGNTEAFF. In DNA, the CDR3 is TGTGCCAGCAGTTCCCAGGGAGGGAACACTGAAGCTTTCTTT. This sequence joins TRBV6-6 and TRBJ1-1; weak D call: TRBD1 (5 bases). In germline, CDR1 is MNHNY, CDR2 SVGAGI (reference sequence). This CDR3 spans 14 amino acids. The V end was cut by 4 bases, the J end by 1 base, with 10 bases between.

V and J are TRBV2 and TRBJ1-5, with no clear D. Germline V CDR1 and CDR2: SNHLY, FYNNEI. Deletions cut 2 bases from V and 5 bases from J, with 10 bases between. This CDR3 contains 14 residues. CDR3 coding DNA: TGTGCCAGCAGTGAAAGTCGGGGAGATCAGCCCCAGCATTTT. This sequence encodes CASSESRGDQPQHF.

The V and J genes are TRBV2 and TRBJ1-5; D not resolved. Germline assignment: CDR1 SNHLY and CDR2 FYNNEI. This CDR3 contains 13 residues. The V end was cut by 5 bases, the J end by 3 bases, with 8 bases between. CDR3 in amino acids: CASSTGNNQPQHF. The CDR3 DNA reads TGTGCCAGCAGTACGGGTAACAATCAGCCCCAGCATTTT.

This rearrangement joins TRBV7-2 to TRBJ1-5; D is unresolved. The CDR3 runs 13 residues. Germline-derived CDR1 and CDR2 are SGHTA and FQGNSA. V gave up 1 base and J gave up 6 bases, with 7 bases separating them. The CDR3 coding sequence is TGTGCCAGCAGCTTAGTAGAGATTCAGCCCCAGCATTTT. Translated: CASSLVEIQPQHF. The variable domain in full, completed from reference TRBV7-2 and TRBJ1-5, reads GAGVSQSPSNKVTEKGKDVELRCDPISGHTALYWYRQSLGQGLEFLIYFQGNSAPDKSGLPSDRFSAERTGGSVSTLTIQRTQQEDSAVYLCASSLVEIQPQHFGDGTRLSIL.

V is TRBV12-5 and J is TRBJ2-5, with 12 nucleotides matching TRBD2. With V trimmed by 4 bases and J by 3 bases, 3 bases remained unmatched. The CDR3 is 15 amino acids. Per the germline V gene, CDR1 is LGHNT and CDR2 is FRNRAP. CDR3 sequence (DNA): TGTGCTAGTGGTTCCGGACTAGCGGGGAAAGAGACCCAGTACTTC. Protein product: CASGSGLAGKETQYF.

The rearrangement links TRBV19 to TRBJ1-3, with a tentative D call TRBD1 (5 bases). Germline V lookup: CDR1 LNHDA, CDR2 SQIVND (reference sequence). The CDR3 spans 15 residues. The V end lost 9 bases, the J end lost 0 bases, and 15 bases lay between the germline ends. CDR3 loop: CASDPGLNSGNTIYF. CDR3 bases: TGTGCCAGCGATCCGGGACTAAACTCTGGAAACACCATATATTTT.

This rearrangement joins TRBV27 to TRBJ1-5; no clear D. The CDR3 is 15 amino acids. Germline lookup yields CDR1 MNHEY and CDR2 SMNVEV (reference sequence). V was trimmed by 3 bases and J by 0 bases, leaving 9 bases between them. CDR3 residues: CASSFRRPSNQPQHF. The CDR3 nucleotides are TGTGCCAGCAGTTTCCGCAGGCCTAGCAATCAGCCCCAGCATTTT.

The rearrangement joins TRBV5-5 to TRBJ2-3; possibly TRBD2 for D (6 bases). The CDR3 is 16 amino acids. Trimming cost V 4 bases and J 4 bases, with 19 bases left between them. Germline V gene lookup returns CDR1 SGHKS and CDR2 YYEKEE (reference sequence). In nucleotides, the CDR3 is TGTGCCAGCAGCCACCCGGTTACCGGGAGTGCAGATACGCAGTATTTT. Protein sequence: CASSHPVTGSADTQYF.

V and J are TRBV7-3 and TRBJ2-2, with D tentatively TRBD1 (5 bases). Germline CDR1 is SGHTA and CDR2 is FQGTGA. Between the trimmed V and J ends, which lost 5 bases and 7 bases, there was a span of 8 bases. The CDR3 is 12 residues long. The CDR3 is CASSLGHGELFF. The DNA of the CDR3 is TGTGCCAGCAGCCTGGGGCACGGGGAGCTGTTTTTT.

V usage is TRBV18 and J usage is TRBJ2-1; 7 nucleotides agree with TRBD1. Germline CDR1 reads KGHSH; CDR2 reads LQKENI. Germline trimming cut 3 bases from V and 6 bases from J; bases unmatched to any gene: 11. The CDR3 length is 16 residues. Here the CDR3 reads CASSPNWKGAVNEQFF. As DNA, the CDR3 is TGTGCCAGCTCACCCAATTGGAAGGGGGCGGTCAATGAGCAGTTCTTC.

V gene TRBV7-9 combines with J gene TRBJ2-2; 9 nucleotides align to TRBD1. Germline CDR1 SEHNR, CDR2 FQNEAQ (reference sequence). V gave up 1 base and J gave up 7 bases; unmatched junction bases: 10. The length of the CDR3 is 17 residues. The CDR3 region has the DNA TGTGCCAGCAGCTTAGAGGGACAGGGTGTTTTCGACGGGGAGCTGTTTTTT. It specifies CASSLEGQGVFDGELFF.

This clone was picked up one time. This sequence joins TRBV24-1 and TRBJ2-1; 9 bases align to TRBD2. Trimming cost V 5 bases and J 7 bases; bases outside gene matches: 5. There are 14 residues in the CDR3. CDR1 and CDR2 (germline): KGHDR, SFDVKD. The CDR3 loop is CATSAGTSPNEQFF. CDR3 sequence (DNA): TGTGCCACCAGTGCCGGGACTAGCCCTAATGAGCAGTTCTTC.

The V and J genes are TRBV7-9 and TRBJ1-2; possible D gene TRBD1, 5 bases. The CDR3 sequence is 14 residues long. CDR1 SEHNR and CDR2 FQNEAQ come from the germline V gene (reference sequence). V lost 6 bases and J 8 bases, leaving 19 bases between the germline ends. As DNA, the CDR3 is TGTGCCAGCAGTATCCTTGGAGGGGTTGGCGGCTACACCTTC. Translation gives CASSILGGVGGYTF.

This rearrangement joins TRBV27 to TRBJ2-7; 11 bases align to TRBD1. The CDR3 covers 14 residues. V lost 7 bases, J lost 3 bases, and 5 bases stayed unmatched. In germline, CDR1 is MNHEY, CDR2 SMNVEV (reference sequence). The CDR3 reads CASISGQGGYEQYF. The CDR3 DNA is TGTGCCAGCATTTCGGGACAGGGGGGCTACGAGCAGTACTTC.

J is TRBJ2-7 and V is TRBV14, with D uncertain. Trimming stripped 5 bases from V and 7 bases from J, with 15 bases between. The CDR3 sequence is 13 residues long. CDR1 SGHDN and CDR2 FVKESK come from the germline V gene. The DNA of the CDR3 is TGTGCCAGCAGCTTCCTACCCTTGCGGGAGCAGTACTTC. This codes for CASSFLPLREQYF.

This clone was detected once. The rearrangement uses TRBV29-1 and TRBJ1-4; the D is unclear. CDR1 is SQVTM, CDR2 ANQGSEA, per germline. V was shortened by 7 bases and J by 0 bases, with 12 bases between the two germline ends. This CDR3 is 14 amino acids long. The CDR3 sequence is CSAAPTTTNEKLFF. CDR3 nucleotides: TGCAGCGCAGCGCCAACAACAACTAATGAAAAACTGTTTTTT.

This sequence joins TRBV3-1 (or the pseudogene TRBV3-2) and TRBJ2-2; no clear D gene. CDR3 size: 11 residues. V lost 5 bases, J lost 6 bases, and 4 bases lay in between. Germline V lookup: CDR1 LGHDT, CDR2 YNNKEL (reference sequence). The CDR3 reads CASSNSGELFF. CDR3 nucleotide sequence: TGTGCCAGCAGCAACTCCGGGGAGCTGTTTTTT.

CDR3 in DNA: TGCGCCAGCAGCCTCCCGGGACTCCCGAACACCGGGGAGCTGTTTTTT. Translated: CASSLPGLPNTGELFF. This chain uses TRBV4-1 with TRBJ2-2; possibly TRBD2 for D (6 bases). This CDR3 has 16 residues. V lost 4 bases, J lost 0 bases, and 12 bases lay in between. Germline loops: CDR1 MGHRA, CDR2 YSYEKL.

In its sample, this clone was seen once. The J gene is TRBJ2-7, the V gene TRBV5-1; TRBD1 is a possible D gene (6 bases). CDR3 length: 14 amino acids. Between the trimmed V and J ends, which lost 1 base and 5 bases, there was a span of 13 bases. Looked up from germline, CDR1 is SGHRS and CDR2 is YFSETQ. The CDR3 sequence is CASSLRQGLNEQYF. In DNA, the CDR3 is TGCGCCAGCAGCTTGAGGCAGGGGTTGAACGAGCAGTACTTC.

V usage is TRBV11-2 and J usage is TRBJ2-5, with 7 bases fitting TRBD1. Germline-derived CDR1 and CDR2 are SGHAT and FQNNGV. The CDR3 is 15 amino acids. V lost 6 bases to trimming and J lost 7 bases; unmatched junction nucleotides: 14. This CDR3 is CASSFQQGRAGTQYF. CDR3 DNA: TGTGCCAGCAGTTTTCAACAGGGGCGAGCTGGGACCCAGTACTTC.

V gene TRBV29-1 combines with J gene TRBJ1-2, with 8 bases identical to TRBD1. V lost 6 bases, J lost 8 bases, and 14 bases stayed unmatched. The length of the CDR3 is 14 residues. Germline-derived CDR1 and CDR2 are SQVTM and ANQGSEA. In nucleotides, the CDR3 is TGCAGCGTGGCCCTAATGGACAGGGTTGAAGGCTACACCTTC. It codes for CSVALMDRVEGYTF.

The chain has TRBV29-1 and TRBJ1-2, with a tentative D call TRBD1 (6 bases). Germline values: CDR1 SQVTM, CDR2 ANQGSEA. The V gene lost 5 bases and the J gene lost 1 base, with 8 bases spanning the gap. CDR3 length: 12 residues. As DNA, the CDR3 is TGCAGCGTTCAACAGGGTAACTATGGCTACACCTTC. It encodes CSVQQGNYGYTF.